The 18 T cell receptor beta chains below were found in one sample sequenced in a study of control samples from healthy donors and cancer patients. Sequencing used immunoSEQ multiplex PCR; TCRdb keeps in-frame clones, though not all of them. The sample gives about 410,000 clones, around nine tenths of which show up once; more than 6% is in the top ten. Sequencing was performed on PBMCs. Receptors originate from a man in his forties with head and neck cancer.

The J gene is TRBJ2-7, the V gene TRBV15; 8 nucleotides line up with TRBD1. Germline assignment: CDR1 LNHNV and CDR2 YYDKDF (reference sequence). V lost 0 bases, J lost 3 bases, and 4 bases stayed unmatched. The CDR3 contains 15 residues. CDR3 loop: CATSRDQGAGYEQYF. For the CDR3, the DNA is TGTGCCACCAGCAGAGATCAGGGGGCCGGCTACGAGCAGTACTTC.

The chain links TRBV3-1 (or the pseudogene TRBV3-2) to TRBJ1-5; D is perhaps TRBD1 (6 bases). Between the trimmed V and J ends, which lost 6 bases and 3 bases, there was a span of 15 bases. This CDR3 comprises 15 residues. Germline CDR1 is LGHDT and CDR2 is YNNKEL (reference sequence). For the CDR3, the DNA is TGTGCCAGCAGTCGGCAGGCAGGGGCCAATCAGCCCCAGCATTTT. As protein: CASSRQAGANQPQHF.

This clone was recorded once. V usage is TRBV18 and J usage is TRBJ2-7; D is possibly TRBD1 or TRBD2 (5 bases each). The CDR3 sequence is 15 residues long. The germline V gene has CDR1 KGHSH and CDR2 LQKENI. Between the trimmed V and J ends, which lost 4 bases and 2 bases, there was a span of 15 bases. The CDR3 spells CASSQLRDGTYEQYF. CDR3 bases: TGTGCCAGCTCACAACTACGGGACGGAACCTACGAGCAGTACTTC.

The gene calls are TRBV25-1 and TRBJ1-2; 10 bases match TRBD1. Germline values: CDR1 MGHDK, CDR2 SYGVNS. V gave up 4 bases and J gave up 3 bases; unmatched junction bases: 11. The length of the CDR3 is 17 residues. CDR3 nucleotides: TGTGCCAGCAGTGCGACCTCCGGGACAGGGGATTACTATGGCTACACCTTC. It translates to CASSATSGTGDYYGYTF.

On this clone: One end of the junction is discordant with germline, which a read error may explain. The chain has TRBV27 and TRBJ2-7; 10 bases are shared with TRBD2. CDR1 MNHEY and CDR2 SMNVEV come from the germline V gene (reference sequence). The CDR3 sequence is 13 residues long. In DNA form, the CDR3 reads TGTGCCAGCAGTTTACGCTCCGGGACTAGCGAGACCTTC. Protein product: CASSLRSGTSETF.

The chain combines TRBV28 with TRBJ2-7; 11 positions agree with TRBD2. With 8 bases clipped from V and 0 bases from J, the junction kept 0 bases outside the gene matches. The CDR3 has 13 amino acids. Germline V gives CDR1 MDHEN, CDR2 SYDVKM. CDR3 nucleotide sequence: TGTGCCAGCGGGACTAGCGGCTCCTACGAGCAGTACTTC. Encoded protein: CASGTSGSYEQYF. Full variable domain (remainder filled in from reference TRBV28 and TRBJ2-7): DVKVTQSSRYLVKRTGEKVFLECVQDMDHENMFWYRQDPGLGLRLIYFSYDVKMKEKGDIPEGYSVSREKKERFSLILESASTNQTSMYLCASGTSGSYEQYFGPGTRLTVT.

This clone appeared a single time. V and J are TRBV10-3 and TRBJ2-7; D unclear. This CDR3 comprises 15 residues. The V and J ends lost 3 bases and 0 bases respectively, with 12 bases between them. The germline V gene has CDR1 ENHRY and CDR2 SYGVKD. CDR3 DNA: TGTGCCATCAGTGATACCTTACAGAGCTCCTACGAGCAGTACTTC. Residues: CAISDTLQSSYEQYF.

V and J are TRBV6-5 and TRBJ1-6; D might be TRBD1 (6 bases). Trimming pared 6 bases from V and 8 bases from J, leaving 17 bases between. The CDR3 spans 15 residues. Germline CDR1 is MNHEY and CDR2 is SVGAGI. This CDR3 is CASRKQGGRDSPLHF. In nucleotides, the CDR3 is TGTGCCAGCAGGAAACAGGGCGGTCGTGATTCACCCCTCCACTTT.

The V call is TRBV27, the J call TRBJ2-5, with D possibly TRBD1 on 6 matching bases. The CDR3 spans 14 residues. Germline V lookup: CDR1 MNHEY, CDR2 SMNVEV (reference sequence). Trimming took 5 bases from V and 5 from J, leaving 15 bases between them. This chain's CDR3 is CASSPGHPGETQYF. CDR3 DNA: TGTGCCAGCAGTCCGGGACACCCAGGGGAGACCCAGTACTTC.

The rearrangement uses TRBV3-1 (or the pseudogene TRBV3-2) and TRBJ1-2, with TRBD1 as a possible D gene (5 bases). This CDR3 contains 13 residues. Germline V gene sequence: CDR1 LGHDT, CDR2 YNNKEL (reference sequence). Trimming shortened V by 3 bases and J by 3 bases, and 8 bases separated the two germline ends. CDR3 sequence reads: CASSQGEDYGYTF. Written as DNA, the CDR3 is TGTGCCAGCAGCCAGGGGGAAGACTATGGCTACACCTTC.

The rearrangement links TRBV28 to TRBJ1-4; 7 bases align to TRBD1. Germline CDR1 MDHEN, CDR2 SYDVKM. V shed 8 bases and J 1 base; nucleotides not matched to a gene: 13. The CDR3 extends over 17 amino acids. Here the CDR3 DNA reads TGTGCCAGCTCCCCGCCCCCTACAGGGGTAACTAATGAAAAACTGTTTTTT. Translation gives CASSPPPTGVTNEKLFF.

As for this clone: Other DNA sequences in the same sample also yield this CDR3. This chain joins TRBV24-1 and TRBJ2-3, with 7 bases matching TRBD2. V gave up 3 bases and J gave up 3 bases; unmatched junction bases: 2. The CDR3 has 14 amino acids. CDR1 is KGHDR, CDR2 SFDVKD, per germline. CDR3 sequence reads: CATSDPSGTDTQYF. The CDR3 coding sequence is TGTGCCACCAGTGATCCTAGCGGAACAGATACGCAGTATTTT.

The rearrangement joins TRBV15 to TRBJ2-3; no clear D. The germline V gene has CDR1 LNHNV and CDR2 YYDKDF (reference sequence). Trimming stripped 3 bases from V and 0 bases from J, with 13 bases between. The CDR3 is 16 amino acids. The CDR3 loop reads CATSSPGGPSTDTQYF. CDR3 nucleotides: TGTGCCACCAGCAGTCCTGGCGGTCCTAGCACAGATACGCAGTATTTT.

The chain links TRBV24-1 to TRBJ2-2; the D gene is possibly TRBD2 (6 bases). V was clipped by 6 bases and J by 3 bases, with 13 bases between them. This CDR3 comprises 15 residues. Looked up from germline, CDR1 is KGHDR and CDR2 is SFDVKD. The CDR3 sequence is CATSYSGVDTGELFF. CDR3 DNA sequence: TGTGCCACCAGTTACTCGGGGGTTGACACCGGGGAGCTGTTTTTT.

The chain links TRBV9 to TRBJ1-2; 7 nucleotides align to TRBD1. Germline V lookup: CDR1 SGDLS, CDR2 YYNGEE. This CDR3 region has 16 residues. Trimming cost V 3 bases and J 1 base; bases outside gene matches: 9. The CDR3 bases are TGTGCCAGCAGCGCCACAGACAGGGTGGGTAACTATGGCTACACCTTC. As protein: CASSATDRVGNYGYTF. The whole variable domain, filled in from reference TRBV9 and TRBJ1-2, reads DSGVTQTPKHLITATGQRVTLRCSPRSGDLSVYWYQQSLDQGLQFLIQYYNGEERAKGNILERFSAQQFPDLHSELNLSSLELGDSALYFCASSATDRVGNYGYTFGSGTRLTVV.

The CDR3 region is CATSDPGTSGEARYEQFF. In nucleotides, the CDR3 is TGTGCCACCAGTGATCCCGGGACTAGCGGGGAGGCCCGGTATGAGCAGTTCTTC. The rearrangement joins TRBV24-1 to TRBJ2-1; TRBD2 matches at 13 bases. CDR1 and CDR2 from the germline V gene are KGHDR and SFDVKD. This CDR3 region has 18 residues. Trimming cost V 3 bases and J 8 bases; bases outside gene matches: 12.

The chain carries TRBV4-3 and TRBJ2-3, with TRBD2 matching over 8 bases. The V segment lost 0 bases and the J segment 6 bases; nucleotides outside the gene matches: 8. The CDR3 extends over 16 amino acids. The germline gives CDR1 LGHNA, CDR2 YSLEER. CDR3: CASSQERAGGRDTQYF. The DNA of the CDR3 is TGCGCCAGCAGCCAAGAACGGGCGGGGGGCCGCGATACGCAGTATTTT.

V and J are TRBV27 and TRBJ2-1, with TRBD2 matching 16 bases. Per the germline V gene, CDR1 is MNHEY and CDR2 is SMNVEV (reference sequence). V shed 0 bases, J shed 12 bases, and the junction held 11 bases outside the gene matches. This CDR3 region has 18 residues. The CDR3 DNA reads TGTGCCAGCAGTTTATCGCCGGGACTAGCGGGAGGGCCAGTAGGGCAGTTCTTC. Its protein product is CASSLSPGLAGGPVGQFF.